These 18 T cell receptor beta chains came from one sample sequenced in a study of shared clonotypes between healthy human individuals. Data came from immunoSEQ multiplex PCR; TCRdb stores just in-frame clones and leaves some out. Among about 590,000 clones, roughly 95% were seen once, and the ten largest hold less than 0.13%. CD45RO-negative, CCR7-positively selected cells formed the naive CD8 fraction, excluding terminally differentiated effector memory CD45RA+ cells. Sequencing was done on a sample of naive CD8+ T cells sorted from blood. Source of these receptors: a woman in her 30s in good health.

In its sample, this clone was seen a few times. This rearrangement joins TRBV11-2 to TRBJ1-1, with D uncertain. V gave up 0 bases and J gave up 5 bases, with 1 base separating them. Germline CDR1 and CDR2: SGHAT and FQNNGV. The CDR3 has 11 amino acids. CDR3 DNA: TGTGCCAGCAGCTTAGATACTGAAGCTTTCTTT. As protein: CASSLDTEAFF.

J is TRBJ2-3 and V is TRBV27; D may be TRBD1 or TRBD2 (5 bases each). CDR1 is MNHEY, CDR2 SMNVEV, per germline (reference sequence). V lost 7 bases and J lost 0, with 14 bases in between. This CDR3 is built from 15 residues. CDR3 coding DNA: TGTGCCAGCATCGGCCAGTGGGGGAGCACAGATACGCAGTATTTT. It yields the protein CASIGQWGSTDTQYF.

The chain employs TRBV28 and TRBJ2-5, with D possibly TRBD1 on 5 matching bases. The DNA end is more similar to TRBJ2-7, so the J call may be wrong. Germline loops: CDR1 MDHEN, CDR2 SYDVKM. The CDR3 runs to 13 residues. The CDR3 DNA reads TGTGCCAGCAGCACTGGAAGGGGCTACGAGCAGTACTTC. Residues: CASSTGRGYEQYF.

This sequence joins TRBV29-1 and TRBJ1-2; maybe TRBD1 (6 bases). The CDR3 totals 18 residues. The V and J ends lost 5 bases and 8 bases respectively, with 33 bases between them. Germline V gene sequence: CDR1 SQVTM, CDR2 ANQGSEA. CDR3: CSVSGSGPGDNHWWGYTF. CDR3 bases: TGCAGCGTTTCGGGCTCGGGGCCTGGGGACAACCACTGGTGGGGCTACACCTTC.

This chain uses TRBV21-1 with TRBJ2-4; TRBD2, as called in the table, went unchecked against the DNA. TRBV21-1 is designated a pseudogene. The CDR3 is 18 residues long. The DNA for the CDR3 is TGTGCCAGCAGCGTTCTCTCCGTAGCGGGAGGGCCTGAAAACATTCAGTACTTC. Protein sequence: CASSVLSVAGGPENIQYF.

This rearrangement joins TRBV7-9 to TRBJ1-2; no reliable D call. Germline loops: CDR1 SEHNR, CDR2 FQNEAQ (reference sequence). V was shortened by 0 bases and J by 3 bases, with 11 bases between the two germline ends. This CDR3 spans 15 amino acids. The CDR3 is CASSLAGGSHYGYTF. The DNA of the CDR3 is TGTGCCAGCAGCTTAGCGGGAGGTTCCCACTATGGCTACACCTTC.

The chain joins TRBV9 to TRBJ2-1; no clear D. The V gene lost 3 bases and the J gene lost 8 bases, with 6 bases spanning the gap. This CDR3 spans 11 amino acids. Germline lookup yields CDR1 SGDLS and CDR2 YYNGEE. CDR3 residues: CASSEGHEQFF. The CDR3 bases are TGTGCCAGCAGCGAAGGACATGAGCAGTTCTTC.

The sample holds one count of this clone. J is TRBJ2-1 and V is TRBV4-1; 14 nucleotides match TRBD2. This CDR3 is 15 amino acids long. Trimming at V came to 4 bases and at J to 10 bases, leaving 6 bases not matched to a gene. Looked up from germline, CDR1 is MGHRA and CDR2 is YSYEKL. The CDR3 DNA reads as TGCGCCAGCAGCCTATTGACTAGCGGGAGGGCAGAGCAGTTCTTC. Its translation: CASSLLTSGRAEQFF.

V usage is TRBV19 and J usage is TRBJ2-3; D might be TRBD1 (5 bases). Germline assignment: CDR1 LNHDA and CDR2 SQIVND (reference sequence). The V and J ends lost 6 bases and 4 bases respectively, with 14 bases between them. CDR3 length: 14 amino acids. The CDR3 nucleotides read TGTGCCAGTAGCCCCCCAGGGTTCGCAGATACGCAGTATTTT. Its translation is CASSPPGFADTQYF.

The chain links TRBV5-1 to TRBJ2-7; the match to TRBD1 covers 9 bases. The CDR3 length is 15 residues. Germline V gene data show CDR1 as SGHRS and CDR2 as YFSETQ. The V and J ends lost 4 bases and 2 bases, in that order; junction bases with no gene match: 7. The CDR3 DNA reads TGCGCCAGCAGCCTCGGGACAGGGCAAACCTACGAGCAGTACTTC. It is translated as CASSLGTGQTYEQYF.

This rearrangement joins TRBV5-1 to TRBJ1-2, with a weak D call TRBD1 (5 bases). V was trimmed by 4 bases and J by 4 bases, leaving 11 bases between them. CDR1 and CDR2 (germline): SGHRS, YFSETQ. CDR3 length: 13 amino acids. In nucleotides, the CDR3 is TGCGCCAGCAGCGATCGGGGGGTCTATGGCTACACCTTC. Its translation is CASSDRGVYGYTF.

The chain employs TRBV2 and TRBJ1-2; possibly TRBD1 for D (5 bases). V shed 6 bases and J shed 3 bases, with 11 bases lying between them. The V gene's germline CDR1 is SNHLY and CDR2 FYNNEI. The CDR3 runs to 13 residues. The CDR3 region is CASRAGWDYGYTF. CDR3 sequence (DNA): TGTGCCAGCAGGGCAGGGTGGGACTATGGCTACACCTTC.

This clone was recorded once. The chain recombines TRBV9 with TRBJ2-2; D ambiguous. The ends were cut back, 3 bases at V and 2 bases at J, with 5 bases in the middle. Germline CDR1 SGDLS, CDR2 YYNGEE. The CDR3 contains 13 residues. Here the CDR3 reads CASSEINTGELFF. CDR3 DNA: TGTGCCAGCAGCGAAATAAACACCGGGGAGCTGTTTTTT. Supplemented by reference TRBV9 and TRBJ2-2, the full variable domain reads DSGVTQTPKHLITATGQRVTLRCSPRSGDLSVYWYQQSLDQGLQFLIQYYNGEERAKGNILERFSAQQFPDLHSELNLSSLELGDSALYFCASSEINTGELFFGEGSRLTVL.

V usage is TRBV7-9 and J usage is TRBJ1-3; 7 nucleotides agree with TRBD1. The CDR3 has 14 amino acids. Unmatched junction bases numbered 3, after V lost 5 bases and J lost 2 bases. CDR1 is SEHNR and CDR2 is FQNEAQ in the germline V gene (reference sequence). The CDR3 bases are TGTGCCAGCAGCCCAACAGGGGCTGGAAACACCATATATTTT. It encodes CASSPTGAGNTIYF.

The gene calls are TRBV5-1 and TRBJ2-2; TRBD2 is a possible D gene (5 bases). Germline V CDR1 and CDR2: SGHRS, YFSETQ. The V end lost 2 bases, the J end lost 2 bases, and 13 bases lay between the germline ends. The CDR3 sequence is 16 residues long. The chain's CDR3 is CASSFPGVVNTGELFF. In DNA, the CDR3 is TGCGCCAGCAGCTTCCCCGGGGTGGTAAACACCGGGGAGCTGTTTTTT.

DNA for the CDR3: TGTGCCAGCAGCGCAGCCATCGGCTCTGGAAACACCATATATTTT. Translating gives CASSAAIGSGNTIYF. The chain has TRBV2 and TRBJ1-3, with D unresolved. CDR1 and CDR2 from the germline V gene are SNHLY and FYNNEI. The CDR3 sequence is 15 residues long. The V and J ends lost 6 bases and 0 bases respectively, with 12 bases between them.

This clone was observed a single time. The chain couples TRBV5-1 to TRBJ2-7; 10 nucleotides line up with TRBD2. J lost 3 bases, V lost 0 bases, and 6 bases had no gene match. CDR1 SGHRS and CDR2 YFSETQ come from the germline V gene. The CDR3 sequence is 16 residues long. The CDR3: CASSLGPSGSNYEQYF. The CDR3 region has the DNA TGCGCCAGCAGCTTGGGTCCTAGCGGGAGTAACTACGAGCAGTACTTC.

This chain joins TRBV5-1 and TRBJ2-1; 10 positions match TRBD2. The CDR3 loop spans 19 amino acids. Trimming cost V 2 bases and J 3 bases; bases outside gene matches: 14. The germline gives CDR1 SGHRS, CDR2 YFSETQ. The CDR3 region is CASSFSTSGIQVVYNEQFF. The CDR3, as DNA: TGCGCCAGCAGCTTCAGTACTAGCGGGATCCAAGTAGTCTACAATGAGCAGTTCTTC.